This T cell receptor beta chain was sequenced for a study of cytomegalovirus exposure and HLA in healthy donors. A few counts support this clone. The antigen remains undetermined. The study, taken as a whole, reports: An analysis was carried out at a later point. It showed that HLA-associated TCR beta chains were more clonally expanded than equally common non-associated chains. Highest at DRB1 and lowest at HLA-C, TCR association rates differed among HLA loci in a later analysis.

This CDR3 is 16 amino acids long. Germline V gene lookup returns CDR1 SGHAT and CDR2 FQNNGV. Trimming left V 7 bases short and J 8 bases short, with 24 bases between. Use of 60 Vbeta and 13 Jbeta primers characterized the PCR. Data came from immunoSEQ multiplex PCR; TCRdb stores just in-frame clones and leaves some out. The sample has over 70,000 clones, 70% seen once. The specimen sequenced was PBMCs. This clonotype was sampled from a woman aged 45-65 years in good health and CMV-seropositive. The V and J genes are TRBV11-2 and TRBJ1-3; D perhaps matches TRBD1 (6 bases). CDR3 loop: CASTPWGGQEVDTIYF. The CDR3 DNA reads as TGTGCCAGCACCCCATGGGGGGGGCAAGAGGTGGACACCATATATTTT.